The T cell receptor (beta chain) described here comes from a study of blood T cell repertoires in COVID-19. Method: immunoSEQ multiplex PCR; TCRdb's copy keeps in-frame clones and lacks some. The table shows 300,000 to 500,000 clones, with more than 75% occurring only once. This receptor was obtained from a woman aged 25 to 39 with acute COVID-19. The sample taken for sequencing was PBMCs or T cells enriched from blood (not recorded which).

In nucleotides, the CDR3 is TGTGCCAGCAGCCCATTTACTACGGAGAATTCACCCCTCCACTTT. This encodes CASSPFTTENSPLHF. The chain has TRBV5-5 and TRBJ1-6; D ambiguous. CDR1 SGHKS and CDR2 YYEKEE come from the germline V gene (reference sequence). This CDR3 comprises 15 residues. The ends were cut back, 4 bases at V and 7 bases at J, with 15 bases in the middle.